One TCR beta chain is described in this entry. Its antigen is not known. The record originates from a study of T cells in Graves' hyperthyroidism and ophthalmopathy. General observations from the study: Blood also carried most thyroid clonotypes expanded above 0.001.

V lost 0 bases, J lost 1 base, and 10 bases lay in between. The CDR3 covers 15 residues. Looked up from germline, CDR1 is SGHRS and CDR2 is YFSETQ. What was amplified from RNA transcripts were TCR beta CDR3 regions. First-round RT-PCR targeting the TCR CDR3 was performed with the HTBI primer set. In TCRdb, the multiplex PCR reads were re-called with MiXCR into one record per CDR3 protein. The table shows approximately 600,000 distinct CDR3 sequences, with about 14% occurring only once. Sequenced material: blood. The chain joins TRBV5-1 to TRBJ1-2, with D possibly being TRBD1 (6 bases). The TCR was taken from a woman aged 25 to 39 with Graves' hyperthyroidism that later progressed to Graves' ophthalmopathy. The DNA for the CDR3 is TGCGCCAGCAGCTTGGATCCAGGGGTTAACTATGGCTACACCTTC. Its protein product is CASSLDPGVNYGYTF.